This T cell receptor (beta chain) emerged from a study of CD4+ T cells in melanoma. Overall study results and limits: Reportedly, melanoma neoantigen-specific CD4+ T cells showed varied differentiation states.

About this clone: Its antigen is not known.

Sequencing was performed with immunoSEQ multiplex PCR; in TCRdb, only in-frame clones are kept and a portion is missing. The sample lists about 120,000 clones, over 80% occurring once. The receptor was derived from a human donor with melanoma. The specimen sequenced was peripheral blood.

The CDR3, as DNA: TGTGCCAGCAGAGAAGCCATGGCACCCTACGAGCAGTACTTC. This gives the protein CASREAMAPYEQYF. This rearrangement joins TRBV28 to TRBJ2-7, with D unresolved. The ends were cut back, 6 bases at V and 2 bases at J, with 14 bases in the middle. The germline V gene has CDR1 MDHEN and CDR2 SYDVKM. The CDR3 extends over 14 amino acids.